This entry features one T cell receptor (beta chain) sequence. The data stem from a study of regulatory T cells in long-lasting Graves disease. Trimming removed 4 bases from V and 8 bases from J; junction bases left unmatched: 7. Germline-derived CDR1 and CDR2 are MNHEY and SVGEGT. This CDR3 is 13 amino acids long. Sequencing libraries for TCR beta were prepared with iRepertoire HTBI primers and Arm-PCR of CDR3 regions. Using its own MiXCR run on the multiplex PCR reads, TCRdb lists one record per CDR3 protein. Of roughly 610,000 distinct CDR3 sequences in the sample, roughly 15% were seen once. Noted time point: newly diagnosed GD, antithyroid drugs for less than 3 months. Generation of the TCR library employed RNA extracted from PBMCs. Patients came through an endocrinology department, and that department was in Xi'an, China. This same sample was also taken into another study, of T cells in Graves' hyperthyroidism and ophthalmopathy. That study reports: Among the patients, aged 18 to 65, hyperthyroidism was newly diagnosed and had lasted under 2 months. The study excluded patients with uncontrolled infection, other autoimmune disease, pregnancy or lactation.

Sequenced here: peripheral blood mononuclear cells (PBMCs), sampled at new diagnosis, from a patient treated with antithyroid drugs. The chain carries TRBV6-2 or TRBV6-3 and TRBJ1-2; 7 nucleotides agree with TRBD1. This clonotype was obtained from a woman younger than 45 with Graves disease. The CDR3 here is CASSSKGASGYTF. DNA of the CDR3: TGTGCCAGCAGTTCAAAGGGGGCAAGCGGCTACACCTTC.